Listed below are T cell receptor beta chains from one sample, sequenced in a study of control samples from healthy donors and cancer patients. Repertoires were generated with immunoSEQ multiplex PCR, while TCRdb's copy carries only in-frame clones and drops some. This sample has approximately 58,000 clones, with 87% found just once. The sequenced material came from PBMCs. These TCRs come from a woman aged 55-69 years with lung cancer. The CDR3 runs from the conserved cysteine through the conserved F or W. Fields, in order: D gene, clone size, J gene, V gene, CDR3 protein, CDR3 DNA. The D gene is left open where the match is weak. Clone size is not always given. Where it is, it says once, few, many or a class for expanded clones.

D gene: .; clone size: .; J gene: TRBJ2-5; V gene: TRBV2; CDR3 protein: CASSELVETQYF; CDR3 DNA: TGTGCCAGCAGTGAATTAGTAGAGACCCAGTACTTC
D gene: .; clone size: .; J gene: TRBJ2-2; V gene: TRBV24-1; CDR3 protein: CATQFAGELFF; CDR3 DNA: TGTGCCACCCAATTCGCCGGGGAGCTGTTTTTT
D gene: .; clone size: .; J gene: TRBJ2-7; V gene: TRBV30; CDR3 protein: CAWEAFDSPSYEQYF; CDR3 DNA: TGTGCCTGGGAGGCTTTCGACAGTCCTTCCTACGAGCAGTACTTC
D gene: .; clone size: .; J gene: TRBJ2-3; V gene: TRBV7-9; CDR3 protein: CASSLMGVGETDTQYF; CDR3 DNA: TGTGCCAGCAGCCTAATGGGGGTAGGGGAAACAGATACGCAGTATTTT
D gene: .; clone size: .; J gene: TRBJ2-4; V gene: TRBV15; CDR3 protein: CATSPRIKNIQYF; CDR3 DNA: TGTGCCACCAGCCCGCGCATCAAAAACATTCAGTACTTC
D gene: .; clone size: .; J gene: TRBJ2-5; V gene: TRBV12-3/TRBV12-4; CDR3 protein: CASSPTPGETQYF; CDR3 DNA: TGTGCCAGCAGTCCAACGCCGGGGGAGACCCAGTACTTC
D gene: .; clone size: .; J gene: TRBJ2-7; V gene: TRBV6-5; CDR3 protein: CASKGPGFYEQYF; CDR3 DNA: TGTGCCAGCAAAGGGCCGGGATTTTACGAGCAGTACTTC
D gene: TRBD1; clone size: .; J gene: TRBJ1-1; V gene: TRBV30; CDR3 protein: CAWRQGSNTEAFF; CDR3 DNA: TGTGCCTGGCGACAGGGATCGAACACTGAAGCTTTCTTT
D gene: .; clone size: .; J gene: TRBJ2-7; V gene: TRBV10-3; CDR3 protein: CAISAGTVSYEQYF; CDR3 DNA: TGTGCCATCAGTGCCGGGACTGTATCCTACGAGCAGTACTTC
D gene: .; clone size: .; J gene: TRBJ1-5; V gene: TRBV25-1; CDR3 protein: CASSQTGRNQPQHF; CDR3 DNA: TGTGCCAGCAGTCAAACAGGGCGCAATCAGCCCCAGCATTTT
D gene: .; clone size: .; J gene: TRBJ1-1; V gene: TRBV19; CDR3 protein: CASSTSGGERAFF; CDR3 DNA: TGTGCCAGTAGTACCTCTGGGGGCGAGCGAGCTTTCTTT
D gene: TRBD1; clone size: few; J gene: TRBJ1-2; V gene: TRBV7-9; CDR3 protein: CASSLGTGGFGYTF; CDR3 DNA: TGTGCCAGCAGCCTCGGGACAGGGGGGTTTGGCTACACCTTC
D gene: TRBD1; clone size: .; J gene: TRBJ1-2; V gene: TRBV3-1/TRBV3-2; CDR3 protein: CASSQDLTGGNGYTF; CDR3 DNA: TGTGCCAGCAGCCAAGATCTGACAGGGGGAAATGGCTACACCTTC
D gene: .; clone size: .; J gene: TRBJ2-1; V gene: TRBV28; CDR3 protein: CASSLRSGGGNSYNEQFF; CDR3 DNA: TGTGCCAGCAGCTTGAGGTCCGGGGGCGGGAATTCCTACAATGAGCAGTTCTTC
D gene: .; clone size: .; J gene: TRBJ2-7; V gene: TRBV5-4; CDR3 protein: CASSVDLSYEQYF; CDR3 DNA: TGTGCCAGCAGCGTTGACCTCTCCTACGAGCAGTACTTC
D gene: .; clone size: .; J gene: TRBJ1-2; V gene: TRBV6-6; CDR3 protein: CASSPDMNYGYTF; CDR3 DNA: TGTGCCAGCAGTCCCGACATGAACTATGGCTACACCTTC
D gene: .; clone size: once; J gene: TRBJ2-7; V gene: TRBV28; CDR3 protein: CASSLGGGSYEQYF; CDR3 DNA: TGTGCCAGCAGTTTAGGGGGCGGGTCCTACGAGCAGTACTTC
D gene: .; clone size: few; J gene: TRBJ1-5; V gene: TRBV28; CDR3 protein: CASSLPDLGPNGDQPQHF; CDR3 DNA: TGTGCCAGCAGTCTCCCCGACCTCGGGCCCAACGGCGATCAGCCCCAGCATTTT
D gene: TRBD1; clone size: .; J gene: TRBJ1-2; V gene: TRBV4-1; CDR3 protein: CASSPWWTGDGYTF; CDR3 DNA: TGCGCCAGCAGCCCCTGGTGGACAGGGGATGGCTACACCTTC
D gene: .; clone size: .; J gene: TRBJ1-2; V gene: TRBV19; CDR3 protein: CASSIAPGMEYGYTF; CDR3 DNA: TGTGCCAGTAGTATTGCGCCGGGGATGGAATATGGCTACACCTTC
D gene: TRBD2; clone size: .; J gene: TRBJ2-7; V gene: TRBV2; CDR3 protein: CASSRGGLYEQYF; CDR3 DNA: TGTGCCAGCAGTCGCGGGGGGCTCTACGAGCAGTACTTC
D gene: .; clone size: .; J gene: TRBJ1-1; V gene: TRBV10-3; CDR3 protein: CAISDAGTHAFF; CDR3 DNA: TGTGCCATCAGTGATGCGGGGACACACGCTTTCTTT
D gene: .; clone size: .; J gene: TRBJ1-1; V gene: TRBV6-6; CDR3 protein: CASSYYTEAFF; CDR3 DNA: TGTGCCAGCAGTTACTACACTGAAGCTTTCTTT
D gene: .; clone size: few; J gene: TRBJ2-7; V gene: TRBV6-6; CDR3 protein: CASSYGGPGIYF; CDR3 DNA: TGTGCCAGCAGTTACGGCGGCCCGGGTATTTACTTC
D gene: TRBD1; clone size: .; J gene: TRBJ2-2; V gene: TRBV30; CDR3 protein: CACGQDANTGELFF; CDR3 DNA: TGTGCCTGTGGACAGGACGCGAACACCGGGGAGCTGTTTTTT
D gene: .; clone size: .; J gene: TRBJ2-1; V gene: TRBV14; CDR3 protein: CASRKDAYNEQFF; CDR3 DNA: TGTGCCAGCAGGAAAGACGCTTACAATGAGCAGTTCTTC
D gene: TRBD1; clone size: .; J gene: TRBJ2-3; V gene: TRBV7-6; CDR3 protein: CASSSPPGQRTDTQYF; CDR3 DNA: TGTGCCAGCAGCTCCCCCCCGGGACAGCGCACAGATACGCAGTATTTT
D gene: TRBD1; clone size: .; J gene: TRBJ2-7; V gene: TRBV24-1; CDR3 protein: CATSASDPGQGFDEQYF; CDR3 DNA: TGTGCCACCAGTGCCTCTGATCCGGGACAGGGGTTCGACGAGCAGTACTTC
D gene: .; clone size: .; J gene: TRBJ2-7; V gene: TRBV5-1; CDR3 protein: CASSSTGTSSYEQYF; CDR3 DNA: TGCGCCAGCAGTTCTACCGGGACAAGTTCCTACGAGCAGTACTTC
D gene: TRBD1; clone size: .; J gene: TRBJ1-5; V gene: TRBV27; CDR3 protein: CASSGFNQGDNQPQHF; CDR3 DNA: TGTGCCAGCAGTGGATTTAATCAGGGGGACAATCAGCCCCAGCATTTT
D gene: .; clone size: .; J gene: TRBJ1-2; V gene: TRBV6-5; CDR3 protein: CASSYSGVGRGYTF; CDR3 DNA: TGTGCCAGCAGTTACTCGGGGGTAGGGCGGGGCTACACCTTC
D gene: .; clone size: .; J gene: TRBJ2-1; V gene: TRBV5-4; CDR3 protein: CASSLTGGNEQFF; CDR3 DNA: TGTGCCAGCAGCCTCACCGGAGGCAATGAGCAGTTCTTC
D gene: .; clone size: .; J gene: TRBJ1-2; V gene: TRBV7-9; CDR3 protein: CASSLIDSGYTF; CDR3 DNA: TGTGCCAGCAGCTTAATAGACTCTGGCTACACCTTC
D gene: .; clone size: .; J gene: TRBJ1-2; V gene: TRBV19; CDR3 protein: CASSIDPGIGGYTF; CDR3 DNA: TGTGCCAGTAGTATAGATCCAGGGATTGGTGGCTACACCTTC
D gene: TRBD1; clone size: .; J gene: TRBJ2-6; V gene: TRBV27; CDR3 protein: CASSRRDRGGSGANVLTF; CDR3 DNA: TGTGCCAGCAGTCGCCGGGACAGGGGAGGCTCTGGGGCCAACGTCCTGACTTTC
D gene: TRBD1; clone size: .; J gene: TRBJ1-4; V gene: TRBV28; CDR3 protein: CASSLGQGGEKLFF; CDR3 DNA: TGTGCCAGCAGTTTGGGACAGGGTGGGGAAAAACTGTTTTTT
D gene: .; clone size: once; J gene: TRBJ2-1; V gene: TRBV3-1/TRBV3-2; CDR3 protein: CASSQTLRDNEQFF; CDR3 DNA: TGTGCCAGCAGCCAAACCCTACGGGACAATGAGCAGTTCTTC
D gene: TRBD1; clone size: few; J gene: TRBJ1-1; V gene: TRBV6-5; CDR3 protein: CASSYSEGAGTEAFF; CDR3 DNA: TGTGCCAGCAGTTACTCAGAGGGGGCAGGAACTGAAGCTTTCTTT
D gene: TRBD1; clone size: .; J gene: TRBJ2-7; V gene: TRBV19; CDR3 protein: CASSPPRGTGVYEQYF; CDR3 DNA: TGTGCCAGTAGTCCACCCCGTGGGACAGGGGTTTACGAGCAGTACTTC
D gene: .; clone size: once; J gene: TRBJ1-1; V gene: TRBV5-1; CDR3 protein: CASGSSIAGVGTEAFF; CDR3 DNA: TGCGCCAGCGGATCTTCAATCGCAGGGGTCGGCACTGAAGCTTTCTTT
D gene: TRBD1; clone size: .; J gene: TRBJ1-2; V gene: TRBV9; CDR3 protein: CASSESTGVGYTF; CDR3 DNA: TGTGCCAGCAGCGAGAGCACAGGGGTTGGCTACACCTTC
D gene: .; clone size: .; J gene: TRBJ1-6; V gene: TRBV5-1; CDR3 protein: CASSLVYSPLSPLHF; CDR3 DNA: TGCGCCAGCAGCTTAGTTTACAGCCCACTTTCACCCCTCCACTTT
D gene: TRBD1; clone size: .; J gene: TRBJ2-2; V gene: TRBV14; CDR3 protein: CASTIRPTGVHRGAVF; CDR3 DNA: TGTGCCAGCACCATCAGACCCACAGGGGTACACCGGGGAGCTGTTTTT
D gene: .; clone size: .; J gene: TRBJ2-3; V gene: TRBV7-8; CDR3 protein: CASSLGQGRTDTQYF; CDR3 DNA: TGTGCCAGCAGCTTAGGCCAGGGGCGCACAGATACGCAGTATTTT
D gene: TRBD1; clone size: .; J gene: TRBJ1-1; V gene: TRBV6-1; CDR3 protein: CASSESGGAGTEAFF; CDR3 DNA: TGTGCCAGCAGTGAATCAGGGGGCGCCGGCACTGAAGCTTTCTTT
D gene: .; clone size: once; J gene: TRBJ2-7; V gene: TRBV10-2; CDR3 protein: CASSEERRAWYF; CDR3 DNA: TGCGCCAGCAGTGAGGAGAGGCGTGCCTGGTACTTC